The 22 T cell receptor beta chains presented below share a single source sample, sequenced in a study of vaccination and CD4 T cells after COVID-19. As for treatment: approximately nine-day PBMC culture with coronavirus spike peptide pools or control peptides (ViraFEST assay). An Oncomine TCR Beta short-read assay was used to sequence the DNA from cultured CD4+ T cells. TCRdb called the PCR reads again in MiXCR, with one record for every CDR3 protein. The sample holds some 26,000 distinct CDR3 sequences; 60% to 80% are singletons and the top ten take about 16%. The antigens of these receptors remain unknown. The sample was CD4+ T cells from blood, cultured in vitro, taken after SARS-CoV-2 vaccination. These TCRs come from a human donor who received a COVID-19 vaccine.

This clonotype was seen only a few times. The J gene is TRBJ2-3, the V gene TRBV6-1; D possibly uses TRBD1 or TRBD2 (5 bases each). CDR3 length equals 15 residues. V was cut by 6 bases and J by 6 bases, with 19 bases left in between. Germline V CDR1 and CDR2: MNHNS, SASEGT. The CDR3 is CASRETGAKRDTQYF. The CDR3 DNA is TGTGCCAGCAGAGAAACCGGGGCAAAAAGGGATACGCAGTATTTT.

This clonotype is large by share. The chain couples TRBV10-3 to TRBJ2-2; unclear D gene. This CDR3 spans 15 amino acids. Trimming stripped 10 bases from V and 4 bases from J, with 19 bases between. Germline CDR1 is ENHRY and CDR2 is SYGVKD. CDR3 sequence (DNA): TGTGCCAACAGCCCTGGCCCCCCGGGCACCGGGGAGCTGTTTTTT. It specifies CANSPGPPGTGELFF.

The rearrangement joins TRBV7-9 to TRBJ1-1; no clear D gene. Germline V CDR1 and CDR2: SEHNR, FQNEAQ (reference sequence). The CDR3 extends over 13 amino acids. Trimming cost V 1 base and J 6 bases, with 9 bases left between them. The CDR3 loop is CASSLDLGAEAFF. The DNA for the CDR3 is TGTGCCAGCAGCTTAGATCTGGGCGCTGAAGCTTTCTTT.

V and J are TRBV27 and TRBJ2-3; D not certain. Trimming took 7 bases from V and 2 from J, leaving 25 bases between them. This CDR3 has 18 amino acids. Germline V gene lookup returns CDR1 MNHEY and CDR2 SMNVEV (reference sequence). CDR3: CASTLPRAWGPNTDTQYF. CDR3 DNA sequence: TGTGCCAGCACTTTGCCCCGTGCATGGGGTCCGAACACAGATACGCAGTATTTT.

The V call is TRBV7-2, the J call TRBJ1-2; no clear D. The V gene's germline CDR1 is SGHTA and CDR2 FQGNSA. V shed 5 bases and J shed 5 bases, with 15 bases lying between them. The CDR3 contains 14 residues. CDR3 DNA sequence: TGTGCCAGCAGCCAGACAAGAGAGATTTATGGCTACACCTTC. Its protein is CASSQTREIYGYTF.

The rearrangement uses TRBV18 and TRBJ2-1; 7 bases fit TRBD2. In germline, CDR1 is KGHSH, CDR2 LQKENI. This CDR3 spans 14 amino acids. Trimming cost V 3 bases and J 5 bases; bases outside gene matches: 4. CDR3 DNA sequence: TGTGCCAGCTCACCCGGGACTACTGACAATGAGCAGTTCTTC. Translating gives CASSPGTTDNEQFF.

CDR3 DNA sequence: TGTGCCAGCTCACCACCTAGGGGGCAGGTCACTGAAGCTTTCTTT. This codes for CASSPPRGQVTEAFF. V usage is TRBV18 and J usage is TRBJ1-1; 7 bases match TRBD1. The CDR3 has 15 amino acids. Germline CDR1 reads KGHSH; CDR2 reads LQKENI. The J segment lost 4 bases and the V segment lost 0 bases, leaving 5 bases of the junction unmatched.

V usage is TRBV6-2 or TRBV6-3 and J usage is TRBJ2-3, with 11 nucleotides matching TRBD2. Germline V gene sequence: CDR1 MNHEY, CDR2 SVGEGT. The CDR3 extends over 12 amino acids. The CDR3 nucleotides are TGTGCTAGCGGGGGGGCCACAGATACGCAGTATTTT. This sequence encodes CASGGATDTQYF.

In this sample, this clonotype turned up a few times. V and J are TRBV20-1 and TRBJ2-3; weak D call: TRBD1 (5 bases). V lost 1 base to trimming and J lost 5 bases, with 16 bases between them. The CDR3 contains 15 residues. CDR1 DFQATT and CDR2 SNEGSKA come from the germline V gene (reference sequence). The CDR3 bases are TGCAGTGCTAGAGTGGAAACTCGAAGGGGAGATACGCAGTATTTT. Protein product: CSARVETRRGDTQYF.

The rearrangement joins TRBV9 to TRBJ1-1, with D maybe TRBD1 (5 bases). Trimming took 3 bases from V and 3 from J, leaving 12 bases between them. Germline V gene data show CDR1 as SGDLS and CDR2 as YYNGEE. This CDR3 has 14 amino acids. As DNA, the CDR3 is TGTGCCAGCAGCGGGTTACAGGAGGACACTGAAGCTTTCTTT. Protein product: CASSGLQEDTEAFF.

The V and J genes are TRBV6-2 or TRBV6-3 and TRBJ2-3, with a possible D match to TRBD1 (6 bases). CDR3 length: 16 residues. Trimming cost V 7 bases and J 4 bases, with 21 bases left between them. The germline V gene has CDR1 MNHEY and CDR2 SVGEGT. Here the CDR3 DNA reads TGTGCCAGCACGGAACCAGGGGTTCTCGTCGCAGATACGCAGTATTTT. Its translation is CASTEPGVLVADTQYF.

This chain connects TRBV6-1 to TRBJ2-2; the D is unclear. Germline values: CDR1 MNHNS, CDR2 SASEGT. The CDR3 runs 16 residues. Trimming took off 7 bases at V and 0 bases at J, with 15 bases between the two ends. This chain's CDR3 is CASIVSFRSNTGELFF. For the CDR3, the DNA is TGTGCCAGCATAGTGTCTTTCAGGTCGAACACCGGGGAGCTGTTTTTT.

V usage is TRBV7-8 and J usage is TRBJ1-2; D is unresolved. The CDR3 runs to 16 residues. V was shortened by 4 bases and J by 2 bases, with 17 bases between the two germline ends. CDR1 and CDR2 (germline): SGHVS, FQNEAQ. CDR3 loop: CASSSVIGRGNYGYTF. CDR3 nucleotides: TGTGCCAGCAGCTCGGTAATCGGACGGGGAAACTATGGCTACACCTTC. Full variable domain (remainder filled in from reference TRBV7-8 and TRBJ1-2): GAGVSQSPRYKVAKRGQDVALRCDPISGHVSLFWYQQALGQGPEFLTYFQNEAQLDKSGLPSDRFFAERPEGSVSTLKIQRTQQEDSAVYLCASSSVIGRGNYGYTFGSGTRLTVV.

This clonotype appeared once. The CDR3 spells CASSHGTGGDLHSTDTQYF. CDR3 coding DNA: TGTGCCAGCAGCCACGGGACAGGGGGCGACCTCCATAGCACAGATACGCAGTATTTT. The chain employs TRBV12-3 or TRBV12-4 and TRBJ2-3; 12 nucleotides align to TRBD1. CDR3 length: 19 amino acids. The ends lost 6 bases at V and 0 bases at J; junction bases unmatched: 13.

This clonotype was counted only a few times. The gene calls are TRBV7-8 and TRBJ1-6; D not certain. Per germline, CDR1 SGHVS and CDR2 FQNEAQ. The CDR3 consists of 16 residues. Trimming stripped 5 bases from V and 0 bases from J, with 11 bases between. The DNA of the CDR3 is TGTGCCAGCAGCGCGGACCCTCGCTCCTATAATTCACCCCTCCACTTT. Protein sequence: CASSADPRSYNSPLHF.

A note on this clonotype: Since no conserved phenylalanine or tryptophan closes the CDR3, a read error is the likely cause. The chain uses TRBV27 and TRBJ2-1; tentatively, D is TRBD1 or TRBD2 (5 bases each). This CDR3 has 17 amino acids. Deletions cut 0 bases from V and 0 bases from J, with 12 bases between. CDR1 and CDR2 (germline): MNHEY, SMNVEV (reference sequence). This chain's CDR3 is CASSLSRGRSSYNEQFL. The CDR3 region has the DNA TGTGCCAGCAGTTTATCCCGGGGCCGGAGCTCCTACAATGAGCAGTTCCTC.

This clonotype was observed a handful of times. The chain recombines TRBV7-2 with TRBJ1-2; tentatively, D is TRBD1 (6 bases). The CDR3 is 16 residues long. Germline assignment: CDR1 SGHTA and CDR2 FQGNSA. V shed 7 bases and J shed 7 bases, with 25 bases lying between them. This chain's CDR3 is CASIEGGILQSFGYTF. As DNA, the CDR3 is TGTGCCAGCATCGAGGGGGGGATCCTCCAGAGTTTTGGCTACACCTTC. The variable domain in full, with the rest retrieved from reference TRBV7-2 and TRBJ1-2, is GAGVSQSPSNKVTEKGKDVELRCDPISGHTALYWYRQSLGQGLEFLIYFQGNSAPDKSGLPSDRFSAERTGGSVSTLTIQRTQQEDSAVYLCASIEGGILQSFGYTFGSGTRLTVV.

The chain combines TRBV29-1 with TRBJ2-3, with 9 bases that match TRBD2. Germline trimming cut 4 bases from V and 0 bases from J; bases unmatched to any gene: 2. CDR3 length equals 14 residues. Germline V gene data show CDR1 as SQVTM and CDR2 as ANQGSEA. In nucleotides, the CDR3 is TGCAGCGTTGGGCGGGGGGGTAGCACAGATACGCAGTATTTT. Translating gives CSVGRGGSTDTQYF.

The V and J genes are TRBV7-8 and TRBJ1-5; 8 bases align to TRBD1. The CDR3 length is 13 residues. V dropped 1 base and J dropped 7; count of bases not matched to a gene: 0. Germline CDR1 and CDR2: SGHVS and FQNEAQ. The CDR3 sequence is CASSLDRGQPQHF. CDR3 nucleotide sequence: TGTGCCAGCAGCTTAGACAGGGGGCAGCCCCAGCATTTT.

In its sample, this clonotype was seen once. This sequence joins TRBV24-1 and TRBJ2-3; weak D call: TRBD1 (5 bases). V was shortened by 4 bases and J by 3 bases, with 7 bases between the two germline ends. The CDR3 totals 13 residues. The germline V gene encodes CDR1 KGHDR and CDR2 SFDVKD. CDR3 region: CATSEAGTDTQYF. In nucleotides, the CDR3 is TGTGCCACCAGTGAAGCAGGGACAGATACGCAGTATTTT.

The chain employs TRBV6-1 and TRBJ1-5, with a tentative D call TRBD1 (5 bases). Germline CDR1 MNHNS, CDR2 SASEGT. The V end was cut by 0 bases, the J end by 0 bases, with 18 bases between. This CDR3 comprises 19 residues. In DNA, the CDR3 is TGTGCCAGCAGTGAAGCGCCGGGGCAGGGAAGCGCTAGCAATCAGCCCCAGCATTTT. Translating gives CASSEAPGQGSASNQPQHF.

The chain couples TRBV19 to TRBJ1-2; 7 nucleotides line up with TRBD1. Germline assignment: CDR1 LNHDA and CDR2 SQIVND (reference sequence). The V and J ends lost 9 bases and 0 bases, in that order; junction bases with no gene match: 4. The CDR3 is 13 amino acids. The CDR3 loop reads CASLGQPNYGYTF. The CDR3 DNA follows: TGTGCCAGCTTGGGACAGCCTAACTATGGCTACACCTTC. Based on the CDR3 plus reference TRBV19 and TRBJ1-2, the full variable domain is DGGITQSPKYLFRKEGQNVTLSCEQNLNHDAMYWYRQDPGQGLRLIYYSQIVNDFQKGDIAEGYSVSREKKESFPLTVTSAQKNPTAFYLCASLGQPNYGYTFGSGTRLTVV.